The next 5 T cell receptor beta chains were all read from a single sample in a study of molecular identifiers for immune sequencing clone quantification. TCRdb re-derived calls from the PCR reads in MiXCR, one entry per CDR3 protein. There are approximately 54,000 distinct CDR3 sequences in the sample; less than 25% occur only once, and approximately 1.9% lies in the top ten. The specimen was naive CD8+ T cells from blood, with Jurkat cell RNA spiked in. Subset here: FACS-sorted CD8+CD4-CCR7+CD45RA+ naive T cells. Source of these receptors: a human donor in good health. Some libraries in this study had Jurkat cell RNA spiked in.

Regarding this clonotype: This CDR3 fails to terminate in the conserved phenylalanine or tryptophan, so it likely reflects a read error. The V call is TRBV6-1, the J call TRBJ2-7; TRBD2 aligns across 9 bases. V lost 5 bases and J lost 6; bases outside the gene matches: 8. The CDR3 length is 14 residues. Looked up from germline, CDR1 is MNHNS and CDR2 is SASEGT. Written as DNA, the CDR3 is TGTGCCAGCAGTTTAATGGGACTAGCCCTCGAGCAGTACCTC. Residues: CASSLMGLALEQYL.

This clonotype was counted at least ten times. This CDR3 is CASSLSERSSEAFF. In nucleotides, the CDR3 is TGTGCCAGCAGTTTATCTGAGAGAAGCTCTGAAGCTTTCTTT. The chain employs TRBV27 and TRBJ1-1; D gene uncertain. The CDR3 totals 14 residues. Germline V gene lookup returns CDR1 MNHEY and CDR2 SMNVEV (reference sequence). The germline V and J ends were trimmed by 0 bases and 6 bases, with 11 bases remaining between them.

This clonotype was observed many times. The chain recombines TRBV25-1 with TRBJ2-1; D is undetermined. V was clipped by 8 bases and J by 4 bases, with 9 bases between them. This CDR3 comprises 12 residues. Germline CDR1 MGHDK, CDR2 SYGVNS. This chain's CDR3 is CASRGSYNEQFF. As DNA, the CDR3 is TGTGCCAGCCGTGGGTCATACAATGAGCAGTTCTTC.

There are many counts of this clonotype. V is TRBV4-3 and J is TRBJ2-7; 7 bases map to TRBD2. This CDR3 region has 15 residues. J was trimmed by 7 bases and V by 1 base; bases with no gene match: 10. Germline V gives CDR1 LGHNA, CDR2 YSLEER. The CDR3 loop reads CASSQGWGGFEEQYF. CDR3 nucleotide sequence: TGCGCCAGCAGCCAAGGCTGGGGAGGGTTTGAGGAGCAGTACTTC.

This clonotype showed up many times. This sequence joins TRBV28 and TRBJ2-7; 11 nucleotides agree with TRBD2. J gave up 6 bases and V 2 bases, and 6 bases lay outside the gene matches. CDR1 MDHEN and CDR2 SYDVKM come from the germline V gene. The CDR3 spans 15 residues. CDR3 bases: TGTGCCAGCAGTTTAGCTCGACTAGCGGGACGCGAGCAGTACTTC. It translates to CASSLARLAGREQYF.